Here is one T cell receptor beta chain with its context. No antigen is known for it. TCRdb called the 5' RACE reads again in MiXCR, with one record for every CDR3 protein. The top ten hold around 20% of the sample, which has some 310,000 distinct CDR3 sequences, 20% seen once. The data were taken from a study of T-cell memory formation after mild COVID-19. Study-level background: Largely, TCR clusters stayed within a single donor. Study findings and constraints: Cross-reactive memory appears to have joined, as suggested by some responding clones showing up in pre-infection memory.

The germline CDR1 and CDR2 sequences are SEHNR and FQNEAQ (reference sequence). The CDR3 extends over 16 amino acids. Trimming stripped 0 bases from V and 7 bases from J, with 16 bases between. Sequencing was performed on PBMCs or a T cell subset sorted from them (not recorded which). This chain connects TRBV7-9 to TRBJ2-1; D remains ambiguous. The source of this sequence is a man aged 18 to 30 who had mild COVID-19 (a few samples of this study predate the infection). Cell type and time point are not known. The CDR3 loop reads CASSLAPIKLANEQFF. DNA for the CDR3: TGTGCCAGCAGCTTAGCCCCTATAAAACTTGCTAATGAGCAGTTCTTC. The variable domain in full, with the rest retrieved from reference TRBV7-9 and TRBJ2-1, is DTGVSQNPRHKITKRGQNVTFRCDPISEHNRLYWYRQTLGQGPEFLTYFQNEAQLEKSRLLSDRFSAERPKGSFSTLEIQRTEQGDSAMYLCASSLAPIKLANEQFFGPGTRLTVL.